Following are 22 T cell receptor beta chains from one sample sequenced in a study of cytomegalovirus exposure and HLA in healthy donors. Researchers ran the PCR with 60 Vbeta and 13 Jbeta primers. Libraries were prepared by immunoSEQ multiplex PCR; TCRdb keeps only in-frame clonotypes and omits some of them. The top ten clones hold approximately 15% of a sample with 130,000 to 150,000 clones, approximately 73% of them seen once. Material: PBMCs. These receptors were collected from a human donor in good health.

V gene TRBV6-1 combines with J gene TRBJ1-5; D unresolved. V was pared by 10 bases and J by 7 bases, with 17 bases between. The germline V gene encodes CDR1 MNHNS and CDR2 SASEGT. This CDR3 is 13 amino acids long. The CDR3 loop reads CATQGEVRQPQHF. DNA of the CDR3: TGTGCCACCCAAGGCGAGGTAAGGCAGCCCCAGCATTTT.

V and J are TRBV5-1 and TRBJ2-2; 8 nucleotides line up with TRBD1. Germline-derived CDR1 and CDR2 are SGHRS and YFSETQ. V was pared by 5 bases and J by 1 base, with 4 bases of the junction left unmatched. The CDR3 has 15 amino acids. CDR3 sequence reads: CASSEGTGNTGELFF. The DNA of the CDR3 is TGCGCCAGCAGTGAGGGGACAGGGAACACCGGGGAGCTGTTTTTT.

The chain links TRBV5-6 to TRBJ1-3, with TRBD1 matching 7 bases. The CDR3 loop spans 14 amino acids. V gave up 3 bases and J gave up 3 bases; unmatched junction bases: 3. Germline V gene sequence: CDR1 SGHDT, CDR2 YYEEEE. The CDR3 DNA reads as TGTGCCAGCAGCTCGGCAGGGGGTGGAAACACCATATATTTT. The encoded protein is CASSSAGGGNTIYF.

The V gene is TRBV11-3, the J gene TRBJ2-7; D is unclear. Germline assignment: CDR1 SGHNT and CDR2 YENEEA. CDR3 length: 14 amino acids. The V gene lost 0 bases and the J gene lost 2 bases, with 8 bases spanning the gap. Here the CDR3 reads CASSLEAMAYEQYF. The CDR3 DNA reads as TGTGCCAGCAGCTTAGAGGCCATGGCCTACGAGCAGTACTTC. Looking up the rest from reference TRBV11-3 and TRBJ2-7 gives the full variable domain: EAGVVQSPRYKIIEKKQPVAFWCNPISGHNTLYWYLQNLGQGPELLIRYENEEAVDDSQLPKDRFSAERLKGVDSTLKIQPAELGDSAVYLCASSLEAMAYEQYFGPGTRLTVT.

The chain links TRBV7-3 to TRBJ2-5; 9 bases match TRBD1. Germline CDR1 reads SGHTA; CDR2 reads FQGTGA. There are 16 residues in the CDR3. Unmatched junction bases numbered 15, after V lost 9 bases and J lost 4 bases. As DNA, the CDR3 is TGTGCCAGTCACCCCGCCCCGGGACAGGGAAGAGAGACCCAGTACTTC. Residues: CASHPAPGQGRETQYF.

The gene calls are TRBV10-3 and TRBJ1-1; D not resolved. V lost 6 bases and J 1 base, leaving 9 bases between the germline ends. Germline V gene sequence: CDR1 ENHRY, CDR2 SYGVKD. This CDR3 is 13 amino acids long. DNA of the CDR3: TGTGCCATCAGCACAGCGGAGAACACTGAAGCTTTCTTT. It is translated as CAISTAENTEAFF.

This chain joins TRBV6-5 and TRBJ2-7, with a possible D match to TRBD2 (6 bases). From germline, CDR1 is MNHEY and CDR2 SVGAGI. The CDR3 contains 15 residues. The ends were cut back, 0 bases at V and 3 bases at J, with 12 bases in the middle. CDR3 sequence reads: CASSYSVGSRYEQYF. The CDR3, as DNA: TGTGCCAGCAGTTACTCGGTCGGGAGTCGCTACGAGCAGTACTTC.

J is TRBJ2-1 and V is TRBV7-6; 9 nucleotides agree with TRBD2. Looked up from germline, CDR1 is SGHVS and CDR2 is FNYEAQ. CDR3 length: 15 amino acids. With 5 bases clipped from V and 5 bases from J, the junction kept 7 bases outside the gene matches. DNA of the CDR3: TGTGCCAGCAGCCGGACTAGCGAGGTCAACAATGAGCAGTTCTTC. Translating gives CASSRTSEVNNEQFF.

The genes are TRBV15 and TRBJ2-3; TRBD2 matches at 9 bases. Germline V gene data show CDR1 as LNHNV and CDR2 as YYDKDF (reference sequence). V lost 2 bases, J lost 1 base, and 4 bases stayed unmatched. CDR3 size: 16 residues. The CDR3, as DNA: TGTGCCACCAGCAGAACCTCTAGCGGGGGCACAGATACGCAGTATTTT. As protein: CATSRTSSGGTDTQYF.

This clone was observed a handful of times. The chain carries TRBV7-8 and TRBJ2-2, with D unresolved. Germline V gene lookup returns CDR1 SGHVS and CDR2 FQNEAQ. This CDR3 spans 14 amino acids. Trimming stripped 5 bases from V and 0 bases from J, with 7 bases between. This chain's CDR3 is CASSIGPNTGELFF. The CDR3 DNA reads as TGTGCCAGCAGCATCGGTCCGAACACCGGGGAGCTGTTTTTT.

The chain carries TRBV4-1 and TRBJ2-7, with 9 bases identical to TRBD2. Germline trimming cut 2 bases from V and 4 bases from J; bases unmatched to any gene: 3. This CDR3 is 14 amino acids long. Germline CDR1 MGHRA, CDR2 YSYEKL. The CDR3 spells CASSQTSGRYEQYF. For the CDR3, the DNA is TGCGCCAGCAGCCAAACCAGCGGGAGGTACGAGCAGTACTTC.

This chain uses TRBV11-2 with TRBJ2-5; 8 bases map to TRBD2. This CDR3 has 14 amino acids. Trimming cost V 2 bases and J 4 bases; bases outside gene matches: 3. The germline CDR1 and CDR2 sequences are SGHAT and FQNNGV. CDR3 loop: CASSLSLAGETQYF. CDR3 sequence (DNA): TGTGCCAGCAGCTTATCGCTAGCGGGAGAGACCCAGTACTTC.

This sequence joins TRBV2 and TRBJ2-2, with 7 nucleotides matching TRBD2. After removal of 10 bases from V and 5 bases from J, the junction contained 10 bases not matched to a gene. This CDR3 is built from 14 residues. Germline CDR1 is SNHLY and CDR2 is FYNNEI. Written as DNA, the CDR3 is TGTGCCATTGGATGGGAGGGTATGACCGGGGAGCTGTTTTTT. It yields the protein CAIGWEGMTGELFF.

This chain joins TRBV4-1 and TRBJ1-2; 9 bases match TRBD1. Germline CDR1 reads MGHRA; CDR2 reads YSYEKL. This CDR3 spans 14 amino acids. V was clipped by 4 bases and J by 8 bases; unmatched bases: 8. The CDR3 spells CASSRTGQGLGYTF. CDR3 DNA: TGCGCCAGCAGCCGGACCGGACAGGGGCTGGGCTACACCTTC.

V and J are TRBV5-4 and TRBJ2-3; 13 bases match TRBD2. V shed 0 bases and J 9 bases; nucleotides not matched to a gene: 7. The germline V gene has CDR1 SGHNT and CDR2 YYREEE (reference sequence). CDR3 length equals 16 residues. CDR3 amino acids: CASSLGLAGGSDTQYF. CDR3 DNA: TGTGCCAGCAGCTTGGGACTAGCGGGGGGAAGCGACACGCAGTATTTT.

The chain has TRBV6-4 and TRBJ2-2; weak D call: TRBD2 (5 bases). CDR1 MRHNA and CDR2 SNTAGT come from the germline V gene. Trimming stripped 0 bases from V and 4 bases from J, with 12 bases between. CDR3 length equals 16 residues. The CDR3 sequence: CASSDSGGVSTGELFF. Written as DNA, the CDR3 is TGTGCCAGCAGTGACTCAGGAGGAGTCAGCACCGGGGAGCTGTTTTTT.

The CDR3 loop reads CASSPDRGRMDQPQHF. The CDR3 DNA sequence: TGCGCCAGCAGCCCGGACAGGGGGCGAATGGATCAGCCCCAGCATTTT. The chain joins TRBV5-1 to TRBJ1-5, with TRBD1 matching over 11 bases. Unmatched junction bases numbered 8, after V lost 4 bases and J lost 5 bases. Germline assignment: CDR1 SGHRS and CDR2 YFSETQ. The CDR3 extends over 16 amino acids.

The genes are TRBV21-1 and TRBJ2-1; the table calls TRBD1, which could not be checked here. TRBV21-1 counts as a pseudogene. This CDR3 comprises 15 residues. This chain's CDR3 is CASRATGGGDNEQFF. CDR3 DNA: TGTGCCAGCAGGGCTACAGGGGGCGGGGACAATGAGCAGTTCTTC.

V and J are TRBV27 and TRBJ1-5, with a possible D match to TRBD1 (5 bases). The germline V gene has CDR1 MNHEY and CDR2 SMNVEV (reference sequence). The V gene lost 6 bases and the J gene lost 2 bases, with 11 bases spanning the gap. The CDR3 contains 14 residues. The CDR3 spells CASRSGLGNQPQHF. The CDR3 nucleotides are TGTGCCAGCAGATCAGGGTTGGGCAATCAGCCCCAGCATTTT.

This clone was observed a few times. CDR3 loop: CASSGLGGYTF. The CDR3, as DNA: TGTGCCAGCAGCGGCCTGGGCGGCTACACCTTC. The chain couples TRBV9 to TRBJ1-2, with unresolved D. Germline CDR1 and CDR2: SGDLS and YYNGEE. The CDR3 is 11 residues long. Trimming took 3 bases from V and 8 from J, leaving 8 bases between them.

The chain uses TRBV6-5 and TRBJ2-1, with a tentative D call TRBD1 (6 bases). V was trimmed by 5 bases and J by 6 bases, leaving 17 bases between them. The CDR3 covers 15 residues. Germline values: CDR1 MNHEY, CDR2 SVGAGI. CDR3 in DNA: TGTGCCAGCAGTCCAGGGGTTGGGCTGTTCAATGAGCAGTTCTTC. This encodes CASSPGVGLFNEQFF.

The CDR3 nucleotides are TGTGCCACCAGCAGAGGAGGGACAGGGGTTGATGAGCAGTTCTTC. It specifies CATSRGGTGVDEQFF. V gene TRBV15 combines with J gene TRBJ2-1; 10 bases map to TRBD1. The CDR3 totals 15 residues. Germline V gene sequence: CDR1 LNHNV, CDR2 YYDKDF (reference sequence). V dropped 1 base and J dropped 8; count of bases not matched to a gene: 5.